A single TCR beta chain is shown here with its context. In the study's own analysis: The assay estimated nucleated cells by amplifying reference gene primers. Clones were sequenced by immunoSEQ multiplex PCR, and TCRdb holds only the in-frame ones, with some missing. That table furnishes V, J and clone size, whereas the DNA furnished D and trimming. Among approximately 220,000 clones listed, 86% were seen once. The data belong to a study of blood T cell repertoires in COVID-19. For the study at large: Collection of acute and convalescent COVID-19 samples took place in the United States, Italy and Spain. PBMCs, B-cell-depleted T cells, or T cells were the source of the cDNA or gDNA that made up the material.

The CDR3 has 13 residues. The ends were cut back, 3 bases at V and 7 bases at J, with 12 bases in the middle. The TCR sequence derives from a woman in her fifties or sixties with acute or convalescent COVID-19. V gene TRBV12-3 or TRBV12-4 combines with J gene TRBJ1-1; D perhaps matches TRBD1 (6 bases). Sequencing used peripheral blood. The CDR3 loop reads CASSFSAGDEAFF. The DNA of the CDR3 is TGTGCCAGCAGTTTTAGTGCAGGGGATGAAGCTTTCTTT.